This is a list of T cell receptor beta chains from one sample in a study of CD8 T cells in Susac syndrome. TCRdb fed the immunoSEQ multiplex PCR reads into MiXCR, producing one record per CDR3 protein. The sample yields about 25,000 distinct CDR3 sequences, roughly 94% seen once. Sequenced material: CD8+ T cells from PBMCs. All receptors derive from a human donor in good health. The CDR3 runs from the conserved cysteine through the conserved F or W. The D gene is left open where the match is weak. Clone size appears in some rows only: once, few, many, or a class for an expanded clone.

CDR3nt: TGTGCCAGTAGCATCCTCGCAACTAATGAAAAACTGTTTTTT
CDR3aa: CASSILATNEKLFF
d_gene: .
abundance: once
j_gene: TRBJ1-4
v_gene: TRBV19

CDR3nt: TGTGCCAGCAGTCAGACTAGCGGGGACTCCTACAATGAGCAGTTCTTC
CDR3aa: CASSQTSGDSYNEQFF
d_gene: TRBD2
abundance: .
j_gene: TRBJ2-1
v_gene: TRBV12-3/TRBV12-4

CDR3nt: TGCGCCAGCAGAAGCCTTAACAGGGCGGACACTGAAGCTTTCTTT
CDR3aa: CASRSLNRADTEAFF
d_gene: .
abundance: .
j_gene: TRBJ1-1
v_gene: TRBV10-1

CDR3nt: TGTGCCAGCAGCACGAACAGGGCGGGGGATACGCAGTATTTT
CDR3aa: CASSTNRAGDTQYF
d_gene: .
abundance: .
j_gene: TRBJ2-3
v_gene: TRBV11-3

CDR3nt: TGTGCCAGCAGTTTTCTCCACAGGACCGGCACAGATACGCAGTATTTT
CDR3aa: CASSFLHRTGTDTQYF
d_gene: .
abundance: few
j_gene: TRBJ2-3
v_gene: TRBV27

CDR3nt: TGCAGCGTTGTCGGTCAAGGGGACTACAATGAGCAGTTCTTC
CDR3aa: CSVVGQGDYNEQFF
d_gene: .
abundance: .
j_gene: TRBJ2-1
v_gene: TRBV29-1

CDR3nt: TGCAGTGCTCCCAGTGACATGAACACTGAAGCTTTCTTT
CDR3aa: CSAPSDMNTEAFF
d_gene: .
abundance: .
j_gene: TRBJ1-1
v_gene: TRBV20-1

CDR3nt: TGTGCCAGCAGCCCAAGACTAGCGGGGTTGGGAGAGACCCAGTACTTC
CDR3aa: CASSPRLAGLGETQYF
d_gene: TRBD2
abundance: once
j_gene: TRBJ2-5
v_gene: TRBV11-2

CDR3nt: TGTGCCAGCAGATCGGGACAGGGGAACACTGAAGCTTTCTTT
CDR3aa: CASRSGQGNTEAFF
d_gene: TRBD1
abundance: .
j_gene: TRBJ1-1
v_gene: TRBV6-5

CDR3nt: TGCGCCAGCAGCCAAGCACCTCAGGGCGGGGATGGCTACACCTTC
CDR3aa: CASSQAPQGGDGYTF
d_gene: .
abundance: once
j_gene: TRBJ1-2
v_gene: TRBV4-1

CDR3nt: TGTGCCAGTAGTTCAGCAAGCGGCTACACCTTC
CDR3aa: CASSSASGYTF
d_gene: .
abundance: .
j_gene: TRBJ1-2
v_gene: TRBV19

CDR3nt: TGTGCCAGCAGCCCCCCCAAAGGCCTCACTGAAGCTTTCTTT
CDR3aa: CASSPPKGLTEAFF
d_gene: .
abundance: once
j_gene: TRBJ1-1
v_gene: TRBV7-8

CDR3nt: TGCAGCGTCGGACCAGTCGGGACAGGGCATAACACTGAAGCTTTCTTT
CDR3aa: CSVGPVGTGHNTEAFF
d_gene: TRBD1
abundance: .
j_gene: TRBJ1-1
v_gene: TRBV29-1

CDR3nt: TGTGCCAGCAGTTACGGTCCCGGGGCGTCCTACGAGCAGTACTTC
CDR3aa: CASSYGPGASYEQYF
d_gene: .
abundance: .
j_gene: TRBJ2-7
v_gene: TRBV6-2/TRBV6-3

CDR3nt: TGCGCCAGCAGCCAAGAGGGGCCACTTCGGGCCACAGATACGCAGTATTTT
CDR3aa: CASSQEGPLRATDTQYF
d_gene: .
abundance: .
j_gene: TRBJ2-3
v_gene: TRBV4-3

CDR3nt: TGTGCCAGCAGCTTGAGGCTAGCGGGGATAACTAGCACAGATACGCAGTATTTT
CDR3aa: CASSLRLAGITSTDTQYF
d_gene: TRBD2
abundance: .
j_gene: TRBJ2-3
v_gene: TRBV7-6

CDR3nt: TGTGCCAGCAGTGCCGGGACAGGGGGCTTAGAGACCCAGTACTTC
CDR3aa: CASSAGTGGLETQYF
d_gene: TRBD1
abundance: .
j_gene: TRBJ2-5
v_gene: TRBV27